This is a list of T cell receptor beta chains from one sample in a study of blood T cell repertoires in COVID-19. Only in-frame clones appear in the TCRdb table, and some are missing; sequencing was by immunoSEQ multiplex PCR. The sample shows about 330,000 clones, roughly 90% of them seen only once. Sequenced: peripheral blood. These receptors came from a man between 18 and 29 years old who had recovered from COVID-19. Each CDR3 is given with its conserved first and last residue. D genes are given only for firm matches. Some rows mark clone size as missing; the rest say once, few, many or name a class of expanded clone.

.	.	TRBV14	TRBJ1-2	TGTGCCAGCAGCCAAGCCGACAGGCAGATCTATGGCTACACCTTC	CASSQADRQIYGYTF
.	.	TRBV19	TRBJ1-5	TGTGCCAGTAGTACTTCAGGGGCCTTGGTTAATCAGCCCCAGCATTTT	CASSTSGALVNQPQHF
.	.	TRBV5-6	TRBJ1-1	TGTGCCAGCAGCTTTGACCGGGACACTGAAGCTTTCTTT	CASSFDRDTEAFF
.	.	TRBV4-3	TRBJ1-6	TGCGCCAGCAGCCAACACAGGGTCGGTTCACCCCTCCACTTT	CASSQHRVGSPLHF
.	TRBD2	TRBV19	TRBJ2-5	TGTGCCAGTAGTACCGTAGCGGGGGGGCCGGAGACCCAGTACTTC	CASSTVAGGPETQYF
.	.	TRBV9	TRBJ1-1	TGTGCCAGCAGCGTAGCCCACAGCATGAACACTGAAGCTTTCTTT	CASSVAHSMNTEAFF
.	.	TRBV4-3	TRBJ2-3	TGCGCCAGCAGTCAAAGTCGGTTCACAGATACGCAGTATTTT	CASSQSRFTDTQYF
.	TRBD1	TRBV10-3	TRBJ1-1	TGTGCCATCAGCCCAGGGGGCGGGCCTGAAGCTTTCTTT	CAISPGGGPEAFF
.	.	TRBV6-5	TRBJ1-5	TGTGCCAGCAGCTCCCTCCAGGGGCCCAGACCGCCCCAGCATTTT	CASSSLQGPRPPQHF
.	.	TRBV5-4	TRBJ2-5	TGTGCCAGCAGCTTGGTTAGGGGGAATCAAGAGACCCAGTACTTC	CASSLVRGNQETQYF
once	.	TRBV6-5	TRBJ1-1	TGTGCCAGCAGTCCATCAATGACTGAAGCTTTCTTT	CASSPSMTEAFF
.	.	TRBV4-1	TRBJ1-1	TGCGCCAGCAGCCAAGCAGGACACACGAACACTGAAGCTTTCTTT	CASSQAGHTNTEAFF
.	TRBD1	TRBV7-2	TRBJ2-7	TGTGCCAGCAGCCCGGGACAGGGTTTTCACGAGCAGTACTTC	CASSPGQGFHEQYF
.	TRBD1	TRBV20-1	TRBJ1-4	TGCAGTGCTACTGAGACAGGGGCCGCAGGTGAAAAACTGTTTTTT	CSATETGAAGEKLFF
.	TRBD1	TRBV3-1/TRBV3-2	TRBJ2-1	TGTGCCAGCAGCCGGGACAGGGAGTACAATGAGCAGTTCTTC	CASSRDREYNEQFF
.	.	TRBV2	TRBJ2-2	TGTGCCAGCAATGTTCCAACAACGAACACCGGGGAGCTGTTTTTT	CASNVPTTNTGELFF
.	.	TRBV9	TRBJ2-1	TGTGCCAGCAGCGTTCAAACGGCAGGGGACTACAATGAGCAGTTCTTC	CASSVQTAGDYNEQFF
.	TRBD1	TRBV6-2/TRBV6-3	TRBJ1-5	TGTGCCAGCAGCCGGGGACAGGTTTACAATCAGCCCCAGCATTTT	CASSRGQVYNQPQHF
.	.	TRBV12-3/TRBV12-4	TRBJ1-2	TGTGCCAGCACCTACGTGGGGGCGGCCGGCTACACCTTC	CASTYVGAAGYTF
.	.	TRBV6-5	TRBJ2-6	TGTGCCAGCAGTCCCCAGGGGACTGGGGCCAACGTCCTGACTTTC	CASSPQGTGANVLTF
.	TRBD1	TRBV27	TRBJ1-2	TGTGCCAGCAGTCCCCGACAGGGGGTCTATGGCTACACCTTC	CASSPRQGVYGYTF
.	TRBD1	TRBV30	TRBJ2-7	TGTGCCTGGAGGGACCCGGTGGACAGGGATCCCTCCTACGAGCAGTACTTC	CAWRDPVDRDPSYEQYF
.	.	TRBV10-3	TRBJ1-1	TGTGCCATCAGTGGGGCAGGGTCCAGCACTGAAGCTTTCTTT	CAISGAGSSTEAFF
.	.	TRBV15	TRBJ1-2	TGTGCCACCAGCAGAGAGAGGGCAGCTAACTATGGCTACACCTTC	CATSRERAANYGYTF
.	.	TRBV6-5	TRBJ1-4	TGTGCCAGCAGGAAGGGAGGTGAAAAACTGTTTTTT	CASRKGGEKLFF
.	.	TRBV6-1	TRBJ1-1	TGTGCCAGCAGTTTGTCGGACACTGAAGCTTTCTTT	CASSLSDTEAFF
.	.	TRBV7-8	TRBJ2-5	TGTGCCAGCAGCCCCTCTAGCCAAGAGACCCAGTACTTC	CASSPSSQETQYF
.	TRBD2	TRBV19	TRBJ2-3	TGTGCCAGTAGCCGGGGGGCGGGAGGGCCCCCAGATACGCAGTATTTT	CASSRGAGGPPDTQYF
.	.	TRBV3-1/TRBV3-2	TRBJ1-2	TGTGCCAGCAGCCAGTATGGCAGGGCGGTGCGCTACACCTTC	CASSQYGRAVRYTF
.	TRBD1	TRBV25-1	TRBJ2-7	TGTGCCAGCAGTCCCCGGACAGGGGCCTACGAGCAGTACTTC	CASSPRTGAYEQYF
once	TRBD1	TRBV30	TRBJ1-1	TGTGCCTGGAGGAAGGGACAGACGAACACTGAAGCTTTCTTT	CAWRKGQTNTEAFF
.	.	TRBV7-6	TRBJ2-1	TGTGCCAGCAGCTTATCTTCCTACAATGAGCAGTTCTTC	CASSLSSYNEQFF
.	.	TRBV3-1/TRBV3-2	TRBJ2-5	TGTGCCAGCAGCCAAGGGACGCGGGGGACCCAGTACTTC	CASSQGTRGTQYF
.	.	TRBV5-5	TRBJ1-1	TGTGCCAGCAGCCTGGCTAGCACTGAAGCTTTCTTT	CASSLASTEAFF
.	.	TRBV6-5	TRBJ2-3	TGTGCCAGCGGTTACTCCGACACCACAGATACGCAGTATTTT	CASGYSDTTDTQYF
.	.	TRBV3-1/TRBV3-2	TRBJ1-5	TGTGCCAGCAGCCAGGGCTACCAAACAGGTCAGCCCCAGCATTTT	CASSQGYQTGQPQHF
.	.	TRBV13	TRBJ2-3	TGTGCCAGCAGCCAAGCGAGCGGCACAGATACGCAGTATTTT	CASSQASGTDTQYF
.	TRBD1	TRBV27	TRBJ1-5	TGTGCCAGCAGTTCACAATGGACAGGGGGCAATCAGCCCCAGCATTTT	CASSSQWTGGNQPQHF
.	.	TRBV13	TRBJ1-1	TGTGCCAGCCGTCCTCATCCCGGGACAAGAAAAGCTTTCTTT	CASRPHPGTRKAFF
few	.	TRBV7-9	TRBJ2-1	TGTGCCAGCAGCTTAGGAAAGGGGACTCAATTACTAAACAATGAGCAGTTCTTC	CASSLGKGTQLLNNEQFF
few	TRBD1	TRBV4-1	TRBJ2-7	TGCGCCAGCAGCCAAGCAGGGACAGGGGGAGGCCACGAGCAGTACTTC	CASSQAGTGGGHEQYF
.	TRBD1	TRBV27	TRBJ2-6	TGTGCCAGCAGTCCTACAGGGGTCGGGGCCAACGTCCTGACTTTC	CASSPTGVGANVLTF
.	.	TRBV18	TRBJ1-1	TGTGCCAGCTCTCCTGGGAGTGGTAGGGCCGCTGAAGCTTTCTTT	CASSPGSGRAAEAFF
.	TRBD1	TRBV5-1	TRBJ2-2	TGCGCCAGCAGCTTGGGACAGGGGGCCACCGGGGAGCTGTTTTTT	CASSLGQGATGELFF
.	.	TRBV6-4	TRBJ2-7	TGTGCCAGCAGGCCGGGACACGACTACGAGCAGTACTTC	CASRPGHDYEQYF
.	.	TRBV29-1	TRBJ1-3	TGCAGCGTTGCAGAGCGCTCTGGAAACACCATATATTTT	CSVAERSGNTIYF
.	.	TRBV28	TRBJ2-1	TGTGCCAGCAGTTTAGCAGGGAAAGGCTCCTACAATGAGCAGTTCTTC	CASSLAGKGSYNEQFF
.	TRBD1	TRBV12-3/TRBV12-4	TRBJ1-1	TGTGCCAGCAGTTTCGGACAGGGTGAAGCTTTCTTT	CASSFGQGEAFF
many	.	TRBV9	TRBJ2-5	TGTGCCAGCAGCGTAGAACACAGCACTGAGACCCAGTACTTC	CASSVEHSTETQYF
.	.	TRBV6-5	TRBJ2-7	TGTGCCAGCAGTTACTCGATACAGGGATCCTCCTACGAGCAGTACTTC	CASSYSIQGSSYEQYF
.	.	TRBV5-1	TRBJ1-1	TGCGCCAGCAGCTTAGAGGTATCGAACACTGAAGCTTTCTTT	CASSLEVSNTEAFF